The TCR beta chain under discussion was sequenced for a study of blood T cells in healthy people across ages (dated by TCRdb to 2013 to 2016). Looking at the study overall: In model experiments, template switching captured about one uniquely barcoded TCR beta cDNA molecule for every two T cells. The study measured age-related changes in TCR beta repertoire diversity using deep sequencing normalized with unique cDNA molecular identifiers. Four age groups were formed from the donors: young (average 16 years), middle-aged (around 40), aged (62) and long-lived (82). To avoid experimental bias, donors of different ages were distributed randomly across sequencing lanes. Two additional independent replicas of 1 million unique cDNA reads from the same blood draw were analyzed for two donors (one aged 18 to 30 and one aged 80 or older).

The donors were a few dozen Caucasian individuals from Russia, aged roughly 6 to 100 years, who were systemically healthy. Each donor gave ten milliliters of peripheral blood, collected into EDTA-treated Vacutainer tubes. Ficoll-Paque density-gradient centrifugation was used to isolate PBMCs, with at least 7 million obtained per sample. Trizol reagent was used to extract total RNA from PBMCs, with at least 6 micrograms per sample. For every donor, flow cytometry on a PBMC aliquot measured the percentage of naive CD45RAhigh/CD27high T cells. Library method: 5' RACE. Sequencing used an Illumina HiSeq 2500. The second PCR ran for about 6 to 12 cycles and used a J-beta primer mix along with a sample-barcoded 5' primer. Each TCR beta cDNA molecule received a unique molecular identifier from a template-switch 5' adaptor carrying 12 random nucleotides. Each sample yielded at least 2.5 million CDR3-containing paired-end reads. First-strand cDNA synthesis was performed from all RNA using the Mint cDNA synthesis kit, with priming by a TRBC-specific oligonucleotide. After uracil-DNA glycosylase treatment, a first 18-cycle PCR used universal primers M1SS and BC2_uni_R on all cDNA. The study's own analysis went as follows. For normalization, 1 million high-quality reads were randomly selected from each sample, with every read carrying a distinct molecular identifier. Reads sharing molecular identifiers were discarded rather than binned into consensus sequences. MiTCR, run with a Q25 quality threshold and the strictest error-elimination algorithm, handled CDR3 identification, clonotype clustering and error correction. A nonparametric unseen species model using Euler transformation provided a lower-bound estimate of total TCR beta diversity. Using fastp trimming at Q25 and MiXCR clonotype assembly, TCRdb reanalyzed the public sequencing data and kept in-frame beta chains. Records with the same CDR3 protein are collapsed into one entry carrying the most frequent genes and DNA. TCRdb's processing, not the authors', yielded these V and J calls. The sample table holds about 800,000 distinct CDR3 sequences, of which roughly 60% were seen once. The top ten hold 20% to 25% of the sample.

General conclusions and limits of the study: The percentage of naive T cells measured by flow cytometry correlated strongly with observed TCR beta diversity. Observed TCR beta diversity per million T cells fell roughly linearly with age, and a significant reduction was already apparent by age about 38. The long-lived group showed more naive CD4+ T cells, fewer expanded clones and increased TCR diversity than the aged group, suggesting age selection. Bulk unsorted PBMC profiling prevented conclusive comparison of naive and antigen-experienced compartments. Because donor CMV infection status was unknown, age-related changes in expanded clonotypes were potentially confounded. Estimates of total diversity based on one million sequenced T cells were considered lower bounds and underestimates.

This clonotype showed up just a few times. Its specific antigen is unknown. No quality values exist for individual bases; no much larger clone is one base distant. Sequences were obtained from blood. This receptor was obtained from a man younger than 45 in good health.

CDR3 sequence: CASRPSRTAQETQYF. In nucleotides, the sequence is TGTGCCAGCAGACCGAGTCGGACAGCTCAAGAGACCCAGTACTTC. The chain joins TRBV7-2 to TRBJ2-5; a weak D assignment points to TRBD1 (6 bases agree). There are 15 amino acids in the CDR3, from cysteine to phenylalanine inclusive. Only the CDR3 portion is preserved as DNA: 45 bases, with reading frame beginning at the first base. For CDR1 and CDR2, the germline V gene lists SGHTA and FQGNSA. A distance of 16 bases separates the germline ends of V and J, which lose 6 bases and 2 bases respectively.